Below are 31 T cell receptor beta chains sequenced from a single sample in a study of blood T cells in healthy people across ages. The authors ran a second PCR of about 6 to 12 cycles using a sample-barcoded 5' primer and a J-beta primer mix. TCRdb processed the 5' RACE reads anew with MiXCR; each CDR3 protein has one entry. Counted here are fewer than 900,000 distinct CDR3 sequences, around 40% occurring once; the ten biggest clones make up roughly 19%. Sequenced material: blood. These receptors originate from a woman aged 55-75 years in good health.

This clonotype was observed once. The J gene is TRBJ2-5, the V gene TRBV15; maybe TRBD2 (5 bases). Germline CDR1 is LNHNV and CDR2 is YYDKDF (reference sequence). V was pared by 1 base and J by 2 bases, with 14 bases between. The CDR3 consists of 16 residues. The CDR3 is CATSRVPPGTQETQYF. The CDR3 bases are TGTGCCACCAGCAGAGTTCCCCCGGGAACTCAAGAGACCCAGTACTTC.

The chain carries TRBV7-2 and TRBJ2-7, with a possible D match to TRBD1 (6 bases). Trimming shortened V by 3 bases and J by 7 bases, and 19 bases separated the two germline ends. The germline V gene encodes CDR1 SGHTA and CDR2 FQGNSA. The CDR3 extends over 15 amino acids. CDR3 DNA sequence: TGTGCCAGCAGCTTGAAGGGGGAGACTTCCAATGAGCAGTACTTC. The encoded protein is CASSLKGETSNEQYF.

Concerning this clonotype itself: At one end the junction does not follow the germline gene, possibly because of a read error. The genes are TRBV28 and TRBJ2-1; 12 nucleotides agree with TRBD2. Judging by the DNA end, TRBJ2-7 fits better; the J call may be wrong. Germline V gene data show CDR1 as MDHEN and CDR2 as SYDVKM. CDR3 length: 17 amino acids. CDR3: CVSSLSTSGSSYNEQYF. As DNA, the CDR3 is TGTGTCAGCAGTTTATCGACTAGCGGGAGCTCCTACAATGAGCAGTACTTC.

In its sample, this clonotype was seen a few times. This chain joins TRBV27 and TRBJ2-4; D is ambiguous. CDR1 and CDR2 (germline): MNHEY, SMNVEV (reference sequence). Trimming cost V 0 bases and J 5 bases, with 5 bases left between them. This CDR3 has 13 residues. The CDR3 DNA follows: TGTGCCAGCAGTTTATCCGGACAAAACATTCAGTACTTC. Encoded protein: CASSLSGQNIQYF.

The rearrangement links TRBV19 to TRBJ2-7, with TRBD2 matching over 8 bases. The CDR3 loop spans 14 amino acids. The V segment lost 9 bases and the J segment 6 bases; nucleotides outside the gene matches: 13. Germline lookup yields CDR1 LNHDA and CDR2 SQIVND (reference sequence). DNA for the CDR3: TGTGCCAGCCGAACTAGCGGAGCCTCTACCGAGCAGTACTTC. Its protein is CASRTSGASTEQYF.

This clonotype was recorded a few times. The CDR3 DNA follows: TGCAGTGCCAACCGAATCCAGGAGACCCAGTACTTC. Translated, it gives CSANRIQETQYF. V is TRBV20-1 and J is TRBJ2-5, with unresolved D. The CDR3 runs to 12 residues. V lost 6 bases and J 5 bases, leaving 13 bases between the germline ends. In germline, CDR1 is DFQATT, CDR2 SNEGSKA (reference sequence).

This sequence joins TRBV12-3 or TRBV12-4 and TRBJ1-2; no clear D. Trimming shortened V by 3 bases and J by 0 bases, and 8 bases separated the two germline ends. CDR3 size: 14 residues. CDR3 region: CASSFGRANYGYTF. CDR3 DNA: TGTGCCAGCAGTTTTGGGAGGGCTAACTATGGCTACACCTTC.

The chain combines TRBV21-1 with TRBJ1-2; TRBD1, the table's D call, was not compared with the DNA. TRBV21-1 is termed a pseudogene. The length of the CDR3 is 13 residues. The CDR3 DNA reads as TGTGCCAGCAGCAAAATCCAGGGCTATGGCTACACCTTC. Its translation is CASSKIQGYGYTF.

V is TRBV7-8 and J is TRBJ1-2, with 9 positions matching TRBD1. The CDR3 runs to 18 residues. The J segment lost 3 bases and the V segment lost 4 bases, leaving 15 bases of the junction unmatched. The germline CDR1 and CDR2 sequences are SGHVS and FQNEAQ. This CDR3 is CASSSTFSGTGKDYGYTF. The DNA for the CDR3 is TGTGCCAGCAGCTCCACCTTTTCCGGGACAGGGAAGGACTATGGCTACACCTTC.

This clonotype came up many times. V gene TRBV7-8 combines with J gene TRBJ2-1; D possibly corresponds to TRBD1 (6 bases). CDR1 SGHVS and CDR2 FQNEAQ come from the germline V gene. V was clipped by 5 bases and J by 8 bases, with 16 bases between them. The CDR3 totals 14 residues. CDR3 nucleotide sequence: TGTGCCAGCAGCCCGACCACAGGGTACGATGAGCAGTTCTTC. It is translated as CASSPTTGYDEQFF.

This clonotype was recorded at least ten times. The CDR3: CASSVQGTSNQPQHF. The CDR3 nucleotides are TGTGCCAGCAGCGTACAGGGCACCAGCAATCAGCCCCAGCATTTT. J is TRBJ1-5 and V is TRBV7-2, with D perhaps matching TRBD1 (6 bases). Germline CDR1 reads SGHTA; CDR2 reads FQGNSA. This CDR3 has 15 residues. Deletions cut 5 bases from V and 1 base from J, with 12 bases between. The complete variable domain, with remaining parts taken from reference TRBV7-2 and TRBJ1-5, reads GAGVSQSPSNKVTEKGKDVELRCDPISGHTALYWYRQSLGQGLEFLIYFQGNSAPDKSGLPSDRFSAERTGGSVSTLTIQRTQQEDSAVYLCASSVQGTSNQPQHFGDGTRLSIL.

A few counts support this clonotype. The chain links TRBV20-1 to TRBJ1-5; D gene unclear. Trimming removed 3 bases at V and 0 bases at J, with 6 bases between. CDR3 size: 13 residues. Germline V lookup: CDR1 DFQATT, CDR2 SNEGSKA (reference sequence). The CDR3 coding sequence is TGCAGTGCTAGCGATAATAGCAATCAGCCCCAGCATTTT. Protein product: CSASDNSNQPQHF.

This clonotype appeared many times. The rearrangement joins TRBV5-1 to TRBJ2-5; 7 bases fit TRBD2. The CDR3 spans 15 residues. V lost 2 bases, J lost 5 bases, and 9 bases stayed unmatched. Germline V gene lookup returns CDR1 SGHRS and CDR2 YFSETQ. In DNA form, the CDR3 reads TGCGCCAGCAGCTTCTGGGGCGGGAGTGGTGAGACCCAGTACTTC. Translating gives CASSFWGGSGETQYF.

The chain employs TRBV7-9 and TRBJ2-5; 7 nucleotides line up with TRBD2. With the DNA end fitting TRBJ2-1 better, the J assignment may be wrong. The CDR3 is 14 residues long. The germline CDR1 and CDR2 sequences are SEHNR and FQNEAQ (reference sequence). CDR3 sequence reads: CASNGRGYQETQFF. Here the CDR3 DNA reads TGTGCCAGCAATGGGCGGGGGTACCAAGAGACCCAGTTCTTC.

This rearrangement joins TRBV6-4 to TRBJ2-6; no reliable D call. The CDR3 covers 15 residues. V lost 2 bases to trimming and J lost 0 bases, with 5 bases between them. Germline values: CDR1 MRHNA, CDR2 SNTAGT. CDR3: CASSDKYSGANVLTF. The CDR3 DNA is TGTGCCAGCAGTGACAAGTACTCTGGGGCCAACGTCCTGACTTTC.

The chain recombines TRBV6-2 or TRBV6-3 with TRBJ2-2, with 8 positions matching TRBD2. CDR3 length equals 14 residues. CDR1 MNHEY and CDR2 SVGEGT come from the germline V gene. The V and J ends lost 6 bases and 5 bases, in that order; junction bases with no gene match: 5. CDR3 in amino acids: CASRLAEETGELFF. Here the CDR3 DNA reads TGTGCCAGCAGACTAGCGGAGGAAACCGGGGAGCTGTTTTTT.

The rearrangement uses TRBV20-1 and TRBJ2-1, with a tentative D call TRBD2 (6 bases). The germline V gene encodes CDR1 DFQATT and CDR2 SNEGSKA (reference sequence). The germline V and J ends were trimmed by 3 bases and 8 bases, with 11 bases remaining between them. CDR3 length equals 12 residues. The CDR3 is CSASGGTDEQFF. The CDR3 region has the DNA TGCAGTGCTAGCGGGGGAACCGATGAGCAGTTCTTC.

Of note for this clonotype: Compared with germline, one end of the junction differs, possibly owing to a read error. The gene calls are TRBV10-3 and TRBJ2-5, with D perhaps matching TRBD1 (5 bases). Germline loops: CDR1 ENHRY, CDR2 SYGVKD. The CDR3 extends over 13 amino acids. The CDR3 loop is CATCFGREETRYF. The CDR3 DNA reads TGTGCCACCTGCTTCGGCAGGGAAGAGACCCGGTACTTC.

This chain uses TRBV3-1 with TRBJ2-7, with 8 bases aligning to TRBD2. Losses at the gene ends were 1 base for V and 4 bases for J; bases not matched to a gene: 6. CDR1 LGHDT and CDR2 YNNKEL come from the germline V gene (reference sequence). The length of the CDR3 is 15 residues. For the CDR3, the DNA is TGTGCCAGCAGCCAAGCAAGCGGGAGTTTGTACGAGCAGTACTTC. Translating gives CASSQASGSLYEQYF.

Concerning this clonotype itself: One end of the junction does not line up with germline, which may come from a read error. The rearrangement links TRBV29-1 to TRBJ2-5; TRBD2 agrees at 11 bases. The end of the DNA is better explained by TRBJ2-7, so the J call may be wrong. The length of the CDR3 is 15 residues. CDR1 and CDR2 (germline): SQVTM, ANQGSEA. Written as DNA, the CDR3 is TGCAGCATTGATTCGGGGATAGCGGGAGGGCTCGAGCAGTACTTC. As protein: CSIDSGIAGGLEQYF.

The chain carries TRBV10-3 and TRBJ2-7, with D perhaps matching TRBD1 or TRBD2 (6 bases each). Germline CDR1 is ENHRY and CDR2 is SYGVKD. Trimming shortened V by 2 bases and J by 0 bases, and 11 bases separated the two germline ends. The CDR3 sequence is 15 residues long. The CDR3 loop reads CAISEGGQSSYEQYF. CDR3 DNA: TGTGCCATCAGTGAGGGGGGGCAGAGCTCCTACGAGCAGTACTTC.

The chain uses TRBV20-1 and TRBJ2-6, with D hard to call. Germline V CDR1 and CDR2: DFQATT, SNEGSKA (reference sequence). This CDR3 spans 14 amino acids. Between the trimmed V and J ends, which lost 6 bases and 0 bases, there was a span of 9 bases. The CDR3 bases are TGCAGTGCCGTACCCAACTCTGGGGCCAACGTCCTGACTTTC. The encoded protein is CSAVPNSGANVLTF.

The CDR3 sequence is CASSDSGTSGLGGNEQFF. The CDR3 DNA sequence: TGTGCCAGCAGTGACTCTGGTACTAGCGGTCTAGGGGGCAATGAGCAGTTCTTC. The chain uses TRBV6-4 and TRBJ2-1; 8 nucleotides align to TRBD2. Trimming took 0 bases from V and 6 from J; bases not matched to a gene: 13. The CDR3 loop spans 18 amino acids. Germline CDR1 is MRHNA and CDR2 is SNTAGT.

This clonotype was found a few times. The chain employs TRBV3-1 and TRBJ2-1; TRBD1 matches at 10 bases. V was pared by 0 bases and J by 7 bases, with 6 bases of the junction left unmatched. The CDR3 is 16 residues long. CDR1 is LGHDT and CDR2 is YNNKEL in the germline V gene (reference sequence). CDR3 sequence reads: CASSQEGDRGWNEQFF. The CDR3 DNA reads as TGTGCCAGCAGCCAAGAGGGGGACAGGGGTTGGAATGAGCAGTTCTTC.

This sequence joins TRBV28 and TRBJ2-7, with D uncertain. The V and J ends lost 5 bases and 0 bases respectively, with 14 bases between them. The germline V gene encodes CDR1 MDHEN and CDR2 SYDVKM. The CDR3 sequence is 15 residues long. The CDR3 region has the DNA TGTGCCAGCAGTCCCGGCGGCCGAAGCTCCTACGAGCAGTACTTC. It is translated as CASSPGGRSSYEQYF.

This clonotype was seen a few times. This chain uses TRBV5-6 with TRBJ2-7, with a possible D match to TRBD1 (5 bases). The germline V and J ends were trimmed by 0 bases and 3 bases, with 10 bases remaining between them. CDR1 is SGHDT, CDR2 YYEEEE, per germline. This CDR3 has 14 residues. The CDR3 region has the DNA TGTGCCAGCAGCTTGGAGCAGGGATTCTACGAGCAGTACTTC. Its translation: CASSLEQGFYEQYF. The full variable domain, its missing parts supplied by reference TRBV5-6 and TRBJ2-7, is DAGVTQSPTHLIKTRGQQVTLRCSPKSGHDTVSWYQQALGQGPQFIFQYYEEEERQRGNFPDRFSGHQFPNYSSELNVNALLLGDSALYLCASSLEQGFYEQYFGPGTRLTVT.

Comment on this clonotype: Given a much more abundant clone one base away, this may be a read error. The CDR3 spells CVSSVSGVGANEQFF. DNA of the CDR3: TGTGTCAGCAGCGTTTCGGGGGTTGGGGCGAATGAGCAGTTCTTC. This sequence joins TRBV9 and TRBJ2-1, with D maybe TRBD2 (6 bases). There are 15 residues in the CDR3. Per germline, CDR1 SGDLS and CDR2 YYNGEE.

Only one count was recorded for this clonotype. CDR3: CASSQVGVASVTDTQYF. The DNA of the CDR3 is TGTGCCAGCAGCCAAGTGGGGGTTGCAAGTGTGACAGATACGCAGTATTTT. The genes are TRBV14 and TRBJ2-3; D is perhaps TRBD1 or TRBD2 (5 bases each). V lost 1 base, J lost 3 bases, and 17 bases lay in between. The CDR3 contains 17 residues. Germline assignment: CDR1 SGHDN and CDR2 FVKESK.

V and J are TRBV7-2 and TRBJ2-3, with 8 bases identical to TRBD2. Per germline, CDR1 SGHTA and CDR2 FQGNSA. The J segment lost 5 bases and the V segment lost 3 bases, leaving 16 bases of the junction unmatched. This CDR3 has 18 amino acids. CDR3 protein: CASSFPGLTGGLIDTQYF. The CDR3 DNA reads TGTGCCAGCAGCTTTCCGGGACTAACGGGAGGGCTTATAGATACGCAGTATTTT.

This chain uses TRBV7-9 with TRBJ1-1; 8 nucleotides align to TRBD1. V trimming: 7 bases; J trimming: 3 bases; junction bases outside the gene matches: 10. The CDR3 is made up of 15 amino acids. Germline-derived CDR1 and CDR2 are SEHNR and FQNEAQ (reference sequence). As DNA, the CDR3 is TGTGCCAGCAACGAACTACAGGGGGGATACACTGAAGCTTTCTTT. It specifies CASNELQGGYTEAFF. The whole variable domain, remainder taken from reference TRBV7-9 and TRBJ1-1, is DTGVSQNPRHKITKRGQNVTFRCDPISEHNRLYWYRQTLGQGPEFLTYFQNEAQLEKSRLLSDRFSAERPKGSFSTLEIQRTEQGDSAMYLCASNELQGGYTEAFFGQGTRLTVV.

This clonotype occurred a few times. J is TRBJ2-2 and V is TRBV12-3 or TRBV12-4; perhaps TRBD2 as D (5 bases). The CDR3 contains 13 residues. V was shortened by 11 bases and J by 5 bases, with 15 bases between the two germline ends. The CDR3 DNA is TGTGCCTCTTCGAGGGAACGGACCGGGGAGCTGTTTTTT. Its translation: CASSRERTGELFF.